Shown below are 7 T cell receptor beta chains from a single sample sequenced in a study of OX40 agonist ivuxolimab in advanced cancers. Sequenced by immunoSEQ multiplex PCR; TCRdb stores in-frame clones only, minus some. In the table there are around 140,000 clones, roughly 91% of which are singletons. The material sequenced was CD4+ or CD8+ T cells sorted from blood, taken in a trial of the OX40 agonist ivuxolimab. These receptors originate from an adult with an advanced solid tumor such as melanoma, head and neck, liver or kidney cancer.

The V and J genes are TRBV7-9 and TRBJ2-1, with 9 bases fitting TRBD2. From germline, CDR1 is SEHNR and CDR2 FQNEAQ (reference sequence). J lost 7 bases, V lost 8 bases, and 9 bases had no gene match. This CDR3 spans 14 amino acids. The chain's CDR3 is CASGGGTSPNEQFF. DNA for the CDR3: TGTGCCAGCGGGGGCGGGACTAGCCCTAATGAGCAGTTCTTC.

CDR3 in amino acids: CAWSGEGRETQYF. CDR3 coding DNA: TGTGCCTGGAGTGGGGAAGGAAGGGAGACCCAGTACTTC. The chain employs TRBV30 and TRBJ2-5; the D is unclear. CDR1 GTSNPN and CDR2 SVGIG come from the germline V gene (reference sequence). The V and J ends lost 1 base and 5 bases respectively, with 11 bases between them. The CDR3 runs 13 residues.

The chain has TRBV27 and TRBJ2-1, with 9 bases aligning to TRBD1. Germline CDR1 reads MNHEY; CDR2 reads SMNVEV (reference sequence). The CDR3 has 15 amino acids. V shed 3 bases, J shed 6 bases, and the junction held 6 bases outside the gene matches. The CDR3 DNA reads TGTGCCAGCAGTTTTCCGGACAGGGGATTCAATGAGCAGTTCTTC. Protein: CASSFPDRGFNEQFF.

This clone has only a few counts. This sequence joins TRBV18 and TRBJ1-5; 8 bases are shared with TRBD1. The junction had 2 bases not matched to a gene; V was cut back by 2 bases and J by 5 bases. The length of the CDR3 is 14 residues. Germline CDR1 reads KGHSH; CDR2 reads LQKENI. The CDR3 here is CASSPAQGDQPQHF. The CDR3 region has the DNA TGTGCCAGCTCACCAGCACAGGGGGATCAGCCCCAGCATTTT.

The chain uses TRBV6-5 and TRBJ2-5; no clear D gene. Per the germline V gene, CDR1 is MNHEY and CDR2 is SVGAGI. The V and J ends lost 6 bases and 3 bases respectively, with 5 bases between them. This CDR3 is 11 amino acids long. For the CDR3, the DNA is TGTGCCAGCAGGTCAGAAGAGACCCAGTACTTC. Its protein is CASRSEETQYF.

V and J are TRBV6-6 and TRBJ2-1; maybe TRBD1 (5 bases). Germline-derived CDR1 and CDR2 are MNHNY and SVGAGI (reference sequence). With 6 bases removed from V and 1 base from J, the gap between germline ends came to 16 bases. This CDR3 is 16 amino acids long. CDR3 region: CASRFRVVGSYNEQFF. The CDR3 nucleotides read TGTGCCAGCAGGTTCAGGGTGGTGGGGTCCTACAATGAGCAGTTCTTC.

The chain couples TRBV7-7 to TRBJ2-3, with D unclear. Germline CDR1 reads SSHAT; CDR2 reads FNYEAQ (reference sequence). CDR3 length: 13 amino acids. Trimming removed 1 base from V and 5 bases from J, with 7 bases in between. The CDR3 sequence: CASSLDNLDTQYF. In DNA, the CDR3 is TGTGCCAGCAGCTTAGACAACTTAGATACGCAGTATTTT.